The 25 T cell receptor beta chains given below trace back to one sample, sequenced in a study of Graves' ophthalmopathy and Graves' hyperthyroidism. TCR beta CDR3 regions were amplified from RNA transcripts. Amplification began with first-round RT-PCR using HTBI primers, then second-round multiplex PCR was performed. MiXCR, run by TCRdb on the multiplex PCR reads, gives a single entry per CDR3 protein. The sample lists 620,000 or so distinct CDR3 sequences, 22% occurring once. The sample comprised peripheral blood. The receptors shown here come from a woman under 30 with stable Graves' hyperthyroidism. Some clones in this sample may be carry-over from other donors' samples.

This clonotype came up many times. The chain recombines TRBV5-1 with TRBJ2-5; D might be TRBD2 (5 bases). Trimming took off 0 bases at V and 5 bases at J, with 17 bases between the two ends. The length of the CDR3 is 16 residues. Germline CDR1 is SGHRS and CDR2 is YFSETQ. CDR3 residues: CASSLEGLRLWETQYF. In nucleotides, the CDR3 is TGCGCCAGCAGCTTGGAGGGCCTCCGACTATGGGAGACCCAGTACTTC. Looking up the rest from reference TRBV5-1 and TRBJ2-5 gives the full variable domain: KAGVTQTPRYLIKTRGQQVTLSCSPISGHRSVSWYQQTPGQGLQFLFEYFSETQRNKGNFPGRFSGRQFSNSRSEMNVSTLELGDSALYLCASSLEGLRLWETQYFGPGTRLLVL.

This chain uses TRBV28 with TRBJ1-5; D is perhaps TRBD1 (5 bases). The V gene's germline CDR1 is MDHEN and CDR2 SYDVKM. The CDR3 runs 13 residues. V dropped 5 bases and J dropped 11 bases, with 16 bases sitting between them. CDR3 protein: CASSPRGYYSQHF. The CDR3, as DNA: TGTGCCAGCAGTCCCCGGGGGTATTATTCCCAGCATTTT.

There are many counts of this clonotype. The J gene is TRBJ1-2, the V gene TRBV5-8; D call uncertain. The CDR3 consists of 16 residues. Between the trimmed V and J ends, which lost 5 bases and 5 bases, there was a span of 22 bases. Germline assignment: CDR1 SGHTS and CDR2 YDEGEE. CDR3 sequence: CASRRTTRTEHYGYTF. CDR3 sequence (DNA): TGTGCCAGCAGACGGACGACACGGACGGAACATTATGGCTACACCTTC.

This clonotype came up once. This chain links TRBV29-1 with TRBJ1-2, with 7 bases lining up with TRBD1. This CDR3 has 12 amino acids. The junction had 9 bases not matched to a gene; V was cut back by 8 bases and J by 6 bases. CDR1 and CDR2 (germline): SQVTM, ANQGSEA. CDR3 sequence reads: CSSEQGSHGYTF. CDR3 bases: TGCAGCTCGGAACAGGGGTCGCATGGCTACACCTTC.

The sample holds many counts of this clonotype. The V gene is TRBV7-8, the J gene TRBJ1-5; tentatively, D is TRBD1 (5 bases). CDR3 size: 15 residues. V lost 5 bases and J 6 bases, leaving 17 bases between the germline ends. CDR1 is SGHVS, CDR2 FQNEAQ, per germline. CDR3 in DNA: TGTGCCAGCAGCGCACGGGGACGGGAGGCTCAGCCCCAGCATTTT. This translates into CASSARGREAQPQHF.

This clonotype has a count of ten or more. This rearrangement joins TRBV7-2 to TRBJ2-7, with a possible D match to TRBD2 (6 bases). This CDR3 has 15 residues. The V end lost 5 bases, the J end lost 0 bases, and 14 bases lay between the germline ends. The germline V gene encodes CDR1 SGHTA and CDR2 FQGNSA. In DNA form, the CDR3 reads TGTGCCAGCAGCCCCCCTGCGGGAACCTCCTACGAGCAGTACTTC. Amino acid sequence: CASSPPAGTSYEQYF.

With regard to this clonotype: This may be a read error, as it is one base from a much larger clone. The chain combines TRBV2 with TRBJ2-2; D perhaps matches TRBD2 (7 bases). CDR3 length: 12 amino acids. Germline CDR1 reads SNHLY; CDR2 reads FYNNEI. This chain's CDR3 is CATGGTVGELCF. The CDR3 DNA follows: TGTGCCACGGGGGGCACTGTCGGGGAGCTGTGTTTT.

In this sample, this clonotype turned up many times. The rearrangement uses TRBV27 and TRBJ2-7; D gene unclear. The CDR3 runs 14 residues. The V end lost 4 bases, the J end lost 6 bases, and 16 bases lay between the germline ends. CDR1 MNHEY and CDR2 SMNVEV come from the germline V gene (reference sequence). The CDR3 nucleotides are TGTGCCAGCAGTTCTGCCGACCAAATCGGCGAGCAGTACTTC. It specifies CASSSADQIGEQYF.

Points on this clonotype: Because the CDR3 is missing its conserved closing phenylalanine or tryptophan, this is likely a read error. CDR3 DNA: TGTGCCAGCCAATCGTGTCTAGCGGGCTCCTACGAGCAGTACTGC. Amino acids: CASQSCLAGSYEQYC. The chain recombines TRBV12-3 or TRBV12-4 with TRBJ2-7; 8 bases map to TRBD2. Unmatched junction bases numbered 9, after V lost 8 bases and J lost 0 bases. CDR3 size: 15 residues.

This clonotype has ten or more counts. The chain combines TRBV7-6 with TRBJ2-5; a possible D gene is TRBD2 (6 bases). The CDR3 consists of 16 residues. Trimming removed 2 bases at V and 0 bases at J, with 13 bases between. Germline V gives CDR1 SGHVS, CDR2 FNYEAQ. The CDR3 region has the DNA TGTGCCAGCAGCTTACGATCCAGCGGGTACCAAGAGACCCAGTACTTC. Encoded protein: CASSLRSSGYQETQYF.

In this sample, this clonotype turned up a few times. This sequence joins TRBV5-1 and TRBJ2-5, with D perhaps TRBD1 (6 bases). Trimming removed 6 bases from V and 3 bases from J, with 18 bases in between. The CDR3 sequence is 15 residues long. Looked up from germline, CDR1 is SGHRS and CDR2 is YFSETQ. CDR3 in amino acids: CASKRGTFTEETQYF. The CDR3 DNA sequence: TGCGCCAGCAAGAGGGGGACATTCACTGAAGAGACCCAGTACTTC.

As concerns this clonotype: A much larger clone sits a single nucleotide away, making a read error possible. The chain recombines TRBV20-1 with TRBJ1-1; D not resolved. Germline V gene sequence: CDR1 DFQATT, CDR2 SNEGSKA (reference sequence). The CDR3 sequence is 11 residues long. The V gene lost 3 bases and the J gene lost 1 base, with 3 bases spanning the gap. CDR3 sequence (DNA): TGCAGTGCTAGCAAGAACACTGAAGCTTTCTTT. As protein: CSASKNTEAFF.

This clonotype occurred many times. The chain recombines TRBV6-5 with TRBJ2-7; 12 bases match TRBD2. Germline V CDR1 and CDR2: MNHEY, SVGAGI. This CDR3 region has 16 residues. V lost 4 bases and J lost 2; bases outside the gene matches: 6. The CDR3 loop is CASSSTSGGFPYEQYF. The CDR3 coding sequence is TGTGCCAGCAGTTCAACTAGCGGGGGGTTCCCCTACGAGCAGTACTTC.

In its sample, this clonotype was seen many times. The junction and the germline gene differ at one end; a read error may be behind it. CDR3 region: CSARGEVSNYGYTF. CDR3 coding DNA: TGCAGTGCCAGAGGGGAAGTTTCTAACTATGGCTACACCTTC. The gene calls are TRBV20-1 and TRBJ1-2; D perhaps matches TRBD1 (5 bases). Germline assignment: CDR1 DFQATT and CDR2 SNEGSKA (reference sequence). This CDR3 region has 14 residues.

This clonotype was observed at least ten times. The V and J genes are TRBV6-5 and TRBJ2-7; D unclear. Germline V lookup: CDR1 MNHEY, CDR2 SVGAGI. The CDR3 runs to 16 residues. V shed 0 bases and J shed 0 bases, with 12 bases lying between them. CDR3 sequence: CASSYSILDLSYEQYF. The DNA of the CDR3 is TGTGCCAGCAGTTACTCGATTCTGGACCTCTCCTACGAGCAGTACTTC.

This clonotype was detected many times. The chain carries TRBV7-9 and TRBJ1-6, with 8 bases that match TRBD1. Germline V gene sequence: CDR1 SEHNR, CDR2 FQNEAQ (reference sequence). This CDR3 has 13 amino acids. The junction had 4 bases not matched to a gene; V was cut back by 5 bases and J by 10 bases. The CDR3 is CASSQTGASPLHF. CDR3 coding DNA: TGTGCCAGCAGCCAGACAGGGGCCTCACCCCTCCACTTT.

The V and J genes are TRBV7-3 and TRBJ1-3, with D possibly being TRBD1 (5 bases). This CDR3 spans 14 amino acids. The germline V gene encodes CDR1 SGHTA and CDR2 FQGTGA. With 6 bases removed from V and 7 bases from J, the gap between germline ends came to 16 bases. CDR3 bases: TGTGCCAGCAGTAAACAGGTCGGAGAGAACACCATATATTTT. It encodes CASSKQVGENTIYF.

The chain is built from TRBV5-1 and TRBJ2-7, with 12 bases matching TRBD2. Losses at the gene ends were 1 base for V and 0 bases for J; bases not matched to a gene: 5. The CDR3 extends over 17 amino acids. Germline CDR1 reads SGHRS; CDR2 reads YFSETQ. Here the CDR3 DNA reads TGCGCCAGCAGCTTGACCGGACTAGCGGGGAGCTCCTACGAGCAGTACTTC. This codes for CASSLTGLAGSSYEQYF. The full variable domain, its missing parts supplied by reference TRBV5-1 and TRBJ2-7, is KAGVTQTPRYLIKTRGQQVTLSCSPISGHRSVSWYQQTPGQGLQFLFEYFSETQRNKGNFPGRFSGRQFSNSRSEMNVSTLELGDSALYLCASSLTGLAGSSYEQYFGPGTRLTVT.

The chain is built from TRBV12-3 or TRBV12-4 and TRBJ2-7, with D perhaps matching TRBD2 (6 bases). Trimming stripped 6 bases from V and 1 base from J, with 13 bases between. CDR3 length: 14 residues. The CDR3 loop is CASSLGGWSYEQYF. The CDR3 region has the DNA TGTGCCAGCAGCCTGGGGGGTTGGTCCTACGAGCAGTACTTC.

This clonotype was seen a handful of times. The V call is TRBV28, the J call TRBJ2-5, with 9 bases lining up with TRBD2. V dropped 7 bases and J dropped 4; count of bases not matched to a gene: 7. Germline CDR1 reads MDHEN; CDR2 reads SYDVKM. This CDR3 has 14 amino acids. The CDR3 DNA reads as TGTGCCAGCATAAGGCAGGGACTAGCAGAGACCCAGTACTTC. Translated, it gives CASIRQGLAETQYF.

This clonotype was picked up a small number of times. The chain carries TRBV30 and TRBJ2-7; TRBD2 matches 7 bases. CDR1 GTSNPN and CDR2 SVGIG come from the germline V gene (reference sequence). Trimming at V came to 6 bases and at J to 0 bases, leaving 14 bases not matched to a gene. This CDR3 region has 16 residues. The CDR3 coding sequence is TGTGCCTGCCGCTTAGCCTGGGGGGGTTTCTCCTACGAGCAGTACTTC. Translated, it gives CACRLAWGGFSYEQYF.

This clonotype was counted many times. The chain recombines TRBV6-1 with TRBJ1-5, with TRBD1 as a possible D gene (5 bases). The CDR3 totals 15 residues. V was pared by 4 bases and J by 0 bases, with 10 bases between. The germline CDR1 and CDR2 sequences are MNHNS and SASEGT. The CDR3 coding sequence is TGTGCCAGCAGTGGACAGAGTAATAGCAATCAGCCCCAGCATTTT. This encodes CASSGQSNSNQPQHF.

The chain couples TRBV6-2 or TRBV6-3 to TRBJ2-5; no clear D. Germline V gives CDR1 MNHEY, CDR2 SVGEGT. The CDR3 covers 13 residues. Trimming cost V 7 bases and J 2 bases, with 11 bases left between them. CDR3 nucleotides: TGTGCCAGCAAGTATCGGGTACAAGAGACCCAGTACTTC. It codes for CASKYRVQETQYF.

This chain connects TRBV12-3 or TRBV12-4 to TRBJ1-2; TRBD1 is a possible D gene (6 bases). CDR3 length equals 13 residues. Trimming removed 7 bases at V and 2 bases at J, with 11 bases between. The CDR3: CASTKDRNYGYTF. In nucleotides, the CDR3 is TGTGCCAGCACCAAAGACAGGAACTATGGCTACACCTTC.

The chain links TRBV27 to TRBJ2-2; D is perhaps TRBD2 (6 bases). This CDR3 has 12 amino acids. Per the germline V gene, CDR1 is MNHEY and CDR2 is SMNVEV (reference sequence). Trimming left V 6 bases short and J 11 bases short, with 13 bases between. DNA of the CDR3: TGTGCCAGCAGCCGTAGTAGCGGAGAGCTGTTTTTT. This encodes CASSRSSGELFF.